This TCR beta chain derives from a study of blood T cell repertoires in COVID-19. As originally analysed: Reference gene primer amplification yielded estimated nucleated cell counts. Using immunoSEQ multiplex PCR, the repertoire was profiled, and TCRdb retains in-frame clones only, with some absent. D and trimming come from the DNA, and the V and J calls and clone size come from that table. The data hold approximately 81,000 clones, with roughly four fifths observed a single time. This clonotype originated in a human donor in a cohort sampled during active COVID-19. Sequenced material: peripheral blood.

The CDR3 sequence: CASAGPFTDTQYF. CDR3 nucleotides: TGTGCCAGCGCTGGGCCTTTCACAGATACGCAGTATTTT. This sequence joins TRBV2 and TRBJ2-3; no clear D. The CDR3 has 13 residues. Germline CDR1 reads SNHLY; CDR2 reads FYNNEI. Between the trimmed V and J ends, which lost 8 bases and 2 bases, there was a span of 11 bases.